This is a list of T cell receptor beta chains from one sample in a study of cytomegalovirus exposure and HLA in healthy donors. Repertoires were generated with immunoSEQ multiplex PCR, while TCRdb's copy carries only in-frame clones and drops some. The sample records 250,000 to 300,000 clones, around 90% being singletons. The sequenced sample was PBMCs. These receptors came from a woman under 30 in good health and CMV-seronegative. The CDR3 runs from the conserved cysteine through the conserved F or W. A D gene is named only where the DNA matches it firmly. Clone size is shown for a subset of rows, as once, few, many or a class of expanded clone.

v_gene: TRBV9
abundance: few
d_gene: -
len: 14
j_gene: TRBJ2-2
CDR3aa: CASRSQGNTGELFF
CDR3nt: TGTGCCAGCAGGTCGCAGGGAAACACCGGGGAGCTGTTTTTT

v_gene: TRBV5-1
abundance: once
d_gene: TRBD1
len: 15
j_gene: TRBJ1-1
CDR3aa: CASSSRDRLNTEAFF
CDR3nt: TGCGCCAGCAGCTCTAGGGACAGGCTGAACACTGAAGCTTTCTTT

v_gene: TRBV2
abundance: -
d_gene: -
len: 13
j_gene: TRBJ2-3
CDR3aa: CASTPRRLDTQYF
CDR3nt: TGTGCCAGCACTCCAAGGAGGTTGGACACGCAGTATTTT

v_gene: TRBV11-2
abundance: -
d_gene: -
len: 15
j_gene: TRBJ1-1
CDR3aa: CASSFIAAGNTEAFF
CDR3nt: TGTGCCAGCAGCTTTATCGCAGCAGGGAACACTGAAGCTTTCTTT

v_gene: TRBV9
abundance: -
d_gene: -
len: 18
j_gene: TRBJ2-6
CDR3aa: CASSVAVLGASGANVLTF
CDR3nt: TGTGCCAGCAGCGTAGCGGTTTTGGGGGCGTCTGGGGCCAACGTCCTGACTTTC

v_gene: TRBV6-1
abundance: -
d_gene: -
len: 12
j_gene: TRBJ2-7
CDR3aa: CASSHTPYEQYF
CDR3nt: TGTGCCAGCAGCCATACACCGTACGAGCAGTACTTC

v_gene: TRBV7-6
abundance: -
d_gene: -
len: 14
j_gene: TRBJ2-3
CDR3aa: CASSLLGVADTQYF
CDR3nt: TGTGCCAGCAGCTTATTAGGGGTCGCAGATACGCAGTATTTT

v_gene: TRBV28
abundance: -
d_gene: -
len: 12
j_gene: TRBJ1-5
CDR3aa: CASTSVPQPQHF
CDR3nt: TGTGCCAGCACCTCAGTGCCTCAGCCCCAGCATTTT

v_gene: TRBV13
abundance: -
d_gene: TRBD2
len: 17
j_gene: TRBJ2-3
CDR3aa: CASSIGTSGGGVDTQYF
CDR3nt: TGTGCCAGCAGCATTGGGACTAGCGGGGGTGGTGTCGATACGCAGTATTTT

v_gene: TRBV10-2
abundance: -
d_gene: TRBD2
len: 18
j_gene: TRBJ2-3
CDR3aa: CASSFPPLTSGVTDTQYF
CDR3nt: TGCGCCAGCAGTTTCCCACCTCTGACTAGCGGTGTCACAGATACGCAGTATTTT

v_gene: TRBV28
abundance: -
d_gene: TRBD1
len: 16
j_gene: TRBJ2-1
CDR3aa: CASSTTTGRPYNEQFF
CDR3nt: TGTGCCAGCAGTACAACGACAGGGAGACCCTACAATGAGCAGTTCTTC

v_gene: TRBV29-1
abundance: -
d_gene: -
len: 13
j_gene: TRBJ2-1
CDR3aa: CSVDFLNYNEQFF
CDR3nt: TGCAGCGTTGACTTCCTAAACTACAATGAGCAGTTCTTC

v_gene: TRBV19
abundance: once
d_gene: TRBD1
len: 15
j_gene: TRBJ2-1
CDR3aa: CASTDPGQGEGEQFF
CDR3nt: TGTGCCAGTACAGACCCGGGACAGGGGGAAGGTGAGCAGTTCTTC

v_gene: TRBV7-9
abundance: -
d_gene: -
len: 14
j_gene: TRBJ1-5
CDR3aa: CASSPQDSNQPQHF
CDR3nt: TGTGCCAGCAGCCCCCAGGATAGCAATCAGCCCCAGCATTTT

v_gene: TRBV27
abundance: -
d_gene: TRBD1
len: 17
j_gene: TRBJ1-1
CDR3aa: CASSPLDRADRYTEAFF
CDR3nt: TGTGCCAGCAGTCCCCTCGACAGGGCTGACCGCTACACTGAAGCTTTCTTT

v_gene: TRBV7-2
abundance: -
d_gene: -
len: 18
j_gene: TRBJ2-3
CDR3aa: CASSLIPSRAQLADTQYF
CDR3nt: TGTGCCAGCAGCTTAATTCCTTCCAGAGCCCAACTAGCAGATACGCAGTATTTT

v_gene: TRBV19
abundance: few
d_gene: TRBD1
len: 16
j_gene: TRBJ1-5
CDR3aa: CASSGQVLTGGQPQHF
CDR3nt: TGTGCCAGCTCGGGACAGGTCCTTACTGGGGGGCAGCCCCAGCATTTT

v_gene: TRBV15
abundance: -
d_gene: -
len: 16
j_gene: TRBJ1-4
CDR3aa: CATSRGAGATNEKLFF
CDR3nt: TGTGCCACCAGCAGAGGGGCAGGGGCAACTAATGAAAAACTGTTTTTT

v_gene: TRBV9
abundance: -
d_gene: -
len: 15
j_gene: TRBJ1-1
CDR3aa: CASSPVSGVNTEAFF
CDR3nt: TGTGCCAGCAGCCCGGTCTCAGGGGTGAACACTGAAGCTTTCTTT

v_gene: TRBV7-9
abundance: few
d_gene: -
len: 13
j_gene: TRBJ1-5
CDR3aa: CASSLEGDQPQHF
CDR3nt: TGTGCCAGCAGCTTAGAGGGAGATCAGCCCCAGCATTTT

v_gene: TRBV27
abundance: -
d_gene: TRBD2
len: 16
j_gene: TRBJ2-1
CDR3aa: CASSSLLAGDLNEQFF
CDR3nt: TGTGCCAGCAGTTCCCTACTAGCGGGGGATCTCAATGAGCAGTTCTTC

v_gene: TRBV6-1
abundance: once
d_gene: -
len: 12
j_gene: TRBJ1-1
CDR3aa: CASSLLGTEAFF
CDR3nt: TGTGCCAGCAGCTTGCTAGGCACTGAAGCTTTCTTT

v_gene: TRBV28
abundance: -
d_gene: TRBD1
len: 15
j_gene: TRBJ1-4
CDR3aa: CASSLGTGGSEKLFF
CDR3nt: TGTGCCAGCAGTTTAGGGACAGGGGGCTCTGAAAAACTGTTTTTT

v_gene: TRBV28
abundance: -
d_gene: -
len: 13
j_gene: TRBJ2-5
CDR3aa: CASKTGPQETQYF
CDR3nt: TGTGCCAGCAAAACAGGGCCCCAAGAGACCCAGTACTTC

v_gene: TRBV5-1
abundance: -
d_gene: -
len: 15
j_gene: TRBJ2-3
CDR3aa: CASSFGAGNTDTQYF
CDR3nt: TGCGCCAGCAGCTTTGGCGCGGGGAACACAGATACGCAGTATTTT

v_gene: TRBV29-1
abundance: -
d_gene: -
len: 13
j_gene: TRBJ1-1
CDR3aa: CSVSDSISTEAFF
CDR3nt: TGCAGCGTCTCGGACAGTATCAGCACTGAAGCTTTCTTT